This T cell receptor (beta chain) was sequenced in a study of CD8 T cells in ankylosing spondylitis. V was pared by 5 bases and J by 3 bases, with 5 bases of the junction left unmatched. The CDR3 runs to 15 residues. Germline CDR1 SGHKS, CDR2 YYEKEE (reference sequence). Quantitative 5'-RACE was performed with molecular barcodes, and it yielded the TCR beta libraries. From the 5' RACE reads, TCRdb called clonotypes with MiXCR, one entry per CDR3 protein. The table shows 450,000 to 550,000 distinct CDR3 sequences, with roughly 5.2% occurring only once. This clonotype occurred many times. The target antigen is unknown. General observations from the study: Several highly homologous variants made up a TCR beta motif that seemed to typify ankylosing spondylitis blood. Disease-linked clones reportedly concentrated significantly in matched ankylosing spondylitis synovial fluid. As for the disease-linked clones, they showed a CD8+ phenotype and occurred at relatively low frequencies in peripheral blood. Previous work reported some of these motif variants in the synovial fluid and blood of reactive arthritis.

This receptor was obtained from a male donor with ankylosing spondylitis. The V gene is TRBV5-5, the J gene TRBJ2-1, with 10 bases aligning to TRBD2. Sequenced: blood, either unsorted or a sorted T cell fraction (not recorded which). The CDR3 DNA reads TGTGCCAGCAGGGCCACTAGCGGGGTCTACAATGAGCAGTTCTTC. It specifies CASRATSGVYNEQFF.